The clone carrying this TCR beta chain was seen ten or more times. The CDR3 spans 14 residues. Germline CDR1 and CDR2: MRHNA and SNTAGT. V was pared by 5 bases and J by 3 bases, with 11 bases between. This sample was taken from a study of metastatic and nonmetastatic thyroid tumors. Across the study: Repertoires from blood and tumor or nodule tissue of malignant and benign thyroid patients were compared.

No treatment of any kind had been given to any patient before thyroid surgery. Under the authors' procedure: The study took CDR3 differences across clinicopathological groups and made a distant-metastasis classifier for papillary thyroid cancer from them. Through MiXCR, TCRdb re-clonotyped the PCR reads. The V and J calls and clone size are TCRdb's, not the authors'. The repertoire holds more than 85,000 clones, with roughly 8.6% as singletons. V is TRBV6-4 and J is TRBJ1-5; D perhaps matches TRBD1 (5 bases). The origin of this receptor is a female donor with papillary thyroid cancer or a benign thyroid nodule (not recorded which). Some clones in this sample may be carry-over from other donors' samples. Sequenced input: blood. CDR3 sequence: CASSPPGDNQPQHF. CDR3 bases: TGTGCCAGCAGTCCCCCGGGGGACAATCAGCCCCAGCATTTT.